These 17 T cell receptor beta chains share one sample of origin, sequenced in a study of blood T cell repertoires in COVID-19. Using immunoSEQ multiplex PCR, the repertoire was profiled, and TCRdb retains in-frame clones only, with some absent. The table lists around 240,000 clones, about 90% of them singletons. Sequencing was carried out using PBMCs or T cells enriched from blood (not recorded which). These receptors all come from a man aged 45-60 years who had been exposed to COVID-19.

The chain carries TRBV6-1 and TRBJ2-7; tentative D call: TRBD2 (5 bases). V lost 2 bases to trimming and J lost 5 bases, with 13 bases between them. Germline loops: CDR1 MNHNS, CDR2 SASEGT. The CDR3 is 14 amino acids. In DNA form, the CDR3 reads TGTGCCAGCAGTGAACCCACGGGGTGGAACGAGCAGTACTTC. This translates into CASSEPTGWNEQYF.

The chain couples TRBV5-4 to TRBJ2-1, with 8 bases aligning to TRBD2. Trimming took 4 bases from V and 2 from J; bases not matched to a gene: 8. The CDR3 totals 16 residues. Germline V lookup: CDR1 SGHNT, CDR2 YYREEE (reference sequence). The CDR3 loop reads CASSPGGPLAYNEQFF. In DNA form, the CDR3 reads TGTGCCAGCAGCCCGGGAGGGCCCTTAGCCTACAATGAGCAGTTCTTC.

The chain is built from TRBV6-5 and TRBJ2-2; perhaps TRBD1 as D (5 bases). This CDR3 spans 15 amino acids. V was pared by 4 bases and J by 5 bases, with 14 bases between. From germline, CDR1 is MNHEY and CDR2 SVGAGI. This chain's CDR3 is CASSSATQGTGELFF. For the CDR3, the DNA is TGTGCCAGCAGTTCTGCCACCCAGGGTACCGGGGAGCTGTTTTTT.

V usage is TRBV5-1 and J usage is TRBJ2-7; a weak D match, TRBD1 (8 bases). Germline CDR1 reads SGHRS; CDR2 reads YFSETQ. V lost 4 bases and J lost 4, with 15 bases in between. The CDR3 length is 14 residues. CDR3 sequence reads: CASSIGQGLYEQYV. The DNA for the CDR3 is TGCGCCAGCAGCATCGGACAGGGACTATACGAGCAGTACGTC.

This chain uses TRBV30 with TRBJ1-3; the match to TRBD1 covers 7 bases. Germline-derived CDR1 and CDR2 are GTSNPN and SVGIG (reference sequence). This CDR3 is 15 amino acids long. With V trimmed by 0 bases and J by 3 bases, 5 bases remained unmatched. The CDR3 DNA reads TGTGCCTGGAGTGTGGTCACAGGGGTTGGAAACACCATATATTTT. Translation: CAWSVVTGVGNTIYF.

J is TRBJ1-1 and V is TRBV19, with D possibly TRBD1 on 6 matching bases. The CDR3 has 15 amino acids. The V gene's germline CDR1 is LNHDA and CDR2 SQIVND (reference sequence). Trimming cost V 9 bases and J 1 base, with 18 bases left between them. Here the CDR3 DNA reads TGTGCCAGCCACGATAGGGGGGGCTCGAACACTGAAGCTTTCTTT. It specifies CASHDRGGSNTEAFF. The full variable domain, its missing parts supplied by reference TRBV19 and TRBJ1-1, is DGGITQSPKYLFRKEGQNVTLSCEQNLNHDAMYWYRQDPGQGLRLIYYSQIVNDFQKGDIAEGYSVSREKKESFPLTVTSAQKNPTAFYLCASHDRGGSNTEAFFGQGTRLTVV.

This chain joins TRBV6-5 and TRBJ1-3; perhaps TRBD1 as D (5 bases). The length of the CDR3 is 15 residues. With 6 bases removed from V and 4 bases from J, the gap between germline ends came to 16 bases. Germline CDR1 MNHEY, CDR2 SVGAGI. In nucleotides, the CDR3 is TGTGCCAGCAGGCTATTCAGAGACAGAGGAAACACCATATATTTT. Translated, it gives CASRLFRDRGNTIYF.

V is TRBV4-2 and J is TRBJ2-5, with 9 bases lining up with TRBD2. The CDR3 runs 16 residues. CDR1 is LGHNA, CDR2 YNFKEQ, per germline. The J segment lost 5 bases and the V segment lost 1 base, leaving 8 bases of the junction unmatched. The CDR3 loop reads CASSQGLAGQGETQYF. The CDR3, as DNA: TGTGCCAGCAGCCAAGGGCTAGCGGGGCAGGGGGAGACCCAGTACTTC.

The chain carries TRBV19 and TRBJ1-2; TRBD1 aligns across 10 bases. With V trimmed by 4 bases and J by 1 base, 15 bases remained unmatched. Germline-derived CDR1 and CDR2 are LNHDA and SQIVND (reference sequence). The CDR3 extends over 19 amino acids. CDR3 sequence: CASSRLGFRDRGFNYGYTF. The CDR3 region has the DNA TGTGCCAGTAGTAGGCTCGGTTTCCGGGACAGGGGTTTTAACTATGGCTACACCTTC.

This clone was seen a single time. This sequence joins TRBV5-4 and TRBJ2-5, with 13 positions matching TRBD2. There are 16 residues in the CDR3. The J segment lost 5 bases and the V segment lost 0 bases, leaving 4 bases of the junction unmatched. CDR1 is SGHNT and CDR2 is YYREEE in the germline V gene (reference sequence). The chain's CDR3 is CASSLGTSGGTETQYF. CDR3 nucleotides: TGTGCCAGCAGCTTGGGGACTAGCGGGGGCACCGAGACCCAGTACTTC.

DNA of the CDR3: TGTGCCAGCAGCCCCGGGCCAGGGTGGCCCTCCTACAATGAGCAGTTCTTC. It is translated as CASSPGPGWPSYNEQFF. The chain is built from TRBV27 and TRBJ2-1; maybe TRBD1 (5 bases). Germline V gene lookup returns CDR1 MNHEY and CDR2 SMNVEV (reference sequence). The ends were cut back, 6 bases at V and 0 bases at J, with 18 bases in the middle. CDR3 length: 17 amino acids.

The chain links TRBV7-8 to TRBJ2-3; D might be TRBD2 (5 bases). Between the trimmed V and J ends, which lost 2 bases and 2 bases, there was a span of 11 bases. CDR1 and CDR2 from the germline V gene are SGHVS and FQNEAQ. CDR3 size: 15 residues. The CDR3, as DNA: TGTGCCAGCAGCTTATGGACGGGGAACACAGATACGCAGTATTTT. The encoded protein is CASSLWTGNTDTQYF.

Written as DNA, the CDR3 is TGTGCCAGCAGCCCCTTTCGGACAGGTGCAAGCGAGCAGTACTTC. Translated, it gives CASSPFRTGASEQYF. The chain joins TRBV5-5 to TRBJ2-7; 7 bases match TRBD1. V lost 4 bases, J lost 6 bases, and 13 bases stayed unmatched. The CDR3 covers 15 residues. CDR1 is SGHKS and CDR2 is YYEKEE in the germline V gene (reference sequence).

This chain connects TRBV24-1 to TRBJ2-1, with a weak D call TRBD1 (7 bases). CDR1 and CDR2 from the germline V gene are KGHDR and SFDVKD. The CDR3 has 16 residues. V lost 7 bases and J 2 bases, leaving 17 bases between the germline ends. CDR3 in DNA: TGTGCCACCAGCCCTCTCGGGGGACAGACCTACAATGAGCAGTTCTTC. This codes for CATSPLGGQTYNEQFF.

The chain has TRBV18 and TRBJ1-1; D is unresolved. Germline V gene data show CDR1 as KGHSH and CDR2 as LQKENI. This CDR3 is built from 15 residues. The V end was cut by 2 bases, the J end by 1 base, with 11 bases between. The CDR3 is CASSPWDRGNTEAFF. The CDR3, as DNA: TGTGCCAGCTCACCATGGGATCGGGGGAACACTGAAGCTTTCTTT.

The chain uses TRBV28 and TRBJ1-3; unclear D gene. V shed 1 base and J shed 3 bases, with 7 bases lying between them. This CDR3 has 14 amino acids. Germline lookup yields CDR1 MDHEN and CDR2 SYDVKM. The CDR3 DNA reads as TGTGCCAGCAGTTTATCGGGGAGTGGAAACACCATATATTTT. Residues: CASSLSGSGNTIYF.

The J gene is TRBJ2-1, the V gene TRBV10-3; the D gene is possibly TRBD2 (5 bases). Trimming removed 8 bases at V and 2 bases at J, with 22 bases between. CDR3 length: 17 amino acids. Germline V gene sequence: CDR1 ENHRY, CDR2 SYGVKD. The CDR3, as DNA: TGTGCCATCGGGGAAATCCTGAGTAGCGACCCCTACAATGAGCAGTTCTTC. Amino acids: CAIGEILSSDPYNEQFF.